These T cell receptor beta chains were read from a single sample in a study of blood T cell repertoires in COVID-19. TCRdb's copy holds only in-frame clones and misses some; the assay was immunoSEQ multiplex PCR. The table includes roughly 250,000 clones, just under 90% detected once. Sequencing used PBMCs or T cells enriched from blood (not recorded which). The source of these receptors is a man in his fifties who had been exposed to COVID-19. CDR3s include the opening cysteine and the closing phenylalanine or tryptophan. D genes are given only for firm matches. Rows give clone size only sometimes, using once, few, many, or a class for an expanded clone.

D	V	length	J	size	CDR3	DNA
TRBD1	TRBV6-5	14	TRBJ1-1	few	CASSRDSVTTEAFF	TGTGCCAGCAGCCGGGACAGCGTAACCACTGAAGCTTTCTTT
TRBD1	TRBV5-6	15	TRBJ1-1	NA	CASSGATGGFAEAFF	TGTGCCAGCAGCGGGGCAACAGGGGGCTTTGCTGAAGCTTTCTTT
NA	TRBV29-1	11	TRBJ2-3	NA	CGGSSTDTQYF	TGCGGGGGGTCAAGCACAGATACGCAGTATTTT
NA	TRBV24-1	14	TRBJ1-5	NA	CATSDPRGNQPQHF	TGTGCCACCAGTGATCCGCGGGGAAATCAGCCCCAGCATTTT
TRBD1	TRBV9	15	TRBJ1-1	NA	CASSATGTGIPEAFF	TGTGCCAGCAGCGCCACCGGGACAGGGATACCTGAAGCTTTCTTT
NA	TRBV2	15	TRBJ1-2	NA	CASSGRGESIYGYTF	TGTGCCAGCAGCGGGAGAGGGGAGTCGATCTATGGCTACACCTTC
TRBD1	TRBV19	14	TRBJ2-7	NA	CASSIQGQGYEQYF	TGTGCCAGTAGTATCCAGGGACAGGGGTACGAGCAGTACTTC
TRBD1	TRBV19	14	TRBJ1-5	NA	CASSIAGGDQPQHF	TGTGCCAGTAGTATAGCAGGGGGAGATCAGCCCCAGCATTTT
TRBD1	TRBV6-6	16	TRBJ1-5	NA	CASSYVRGQGDQPQHF	TGTGCCAGCAGTTACGTTCGAGGACAGGGAGATCAGCCCCAGCATTTT
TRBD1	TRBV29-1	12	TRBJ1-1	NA	CSVGTGGTEAFF	TGCAGCGTGGGGACAGGGGGCACTGAAGCTTTCTTT
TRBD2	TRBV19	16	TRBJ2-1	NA	CASSIESGGVDNEQFF	TGTGCCAGTAGTATCGAATCCGGGGGGGTGGACAATGAGCAGTTCTTC
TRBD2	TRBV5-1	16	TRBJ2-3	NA	CASSLGSGSRTDTQYF	TGCGCCAGCAGCTTGGGCAGCGGGAGCCGCACAGATACGCAGTATTTT
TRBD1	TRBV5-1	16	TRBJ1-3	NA	CASSSLGQGNRNTIYF	TGCGCCAGCAGCTCCCTGGGACAGGGCAACCGAAACACCATATATTTT
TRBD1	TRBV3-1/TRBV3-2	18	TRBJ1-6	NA	CASSQFTGGISYNSPLHF	TGTGCCAGCAGCCAATTTACAGGGGGCATCTCCTATAATTCACCCCTCCACTTT
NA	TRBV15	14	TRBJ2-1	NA	CATSRDPRDNEQFF	TGTGCCACCAGCAGAGATCCCCGGGACAATGAGCAGTTCTTC
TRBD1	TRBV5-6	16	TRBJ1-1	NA	CASSQDRGYRYAEAFF	TGTGCCAGCAGCCAGGACAGGGGCTATAGGTATGCTGAAGCTTTCTTT
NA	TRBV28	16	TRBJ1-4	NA	CASSLRGATTNEKLFF	TGTGCCAGCAGTTTACGGGGGGCTACAACTAATGAAAAACTGTTTTTT
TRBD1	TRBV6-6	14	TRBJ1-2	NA	CASNSGQGREGYTF	TGTGCCAGCAACTCGGGACAGGGGAGAGAGGGCTACACCTTC
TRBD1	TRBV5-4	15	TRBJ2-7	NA	CASSLKRQGAYEQYF	TGTGCCAGCAGCTTAAAGAGACAGGGGGCCTACGAGCAGTACTTC
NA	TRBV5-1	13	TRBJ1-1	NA	CASSFADNTEAFF	TGCGCCAGCAGCTTTGCGGATAACACTGAAGCTTTCTTT
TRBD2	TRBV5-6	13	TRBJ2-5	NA	CASSRTRGETQYF	TGTGCCAGCAGTCGGACTAGAGGAGAGACCCAGTACTTC
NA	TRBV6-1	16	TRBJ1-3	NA	CASSERRLNSGNTIYF	TGTGCCAGCAGTGAGCGGCGGCTGAACTCTGGAAACACCATATATTTT
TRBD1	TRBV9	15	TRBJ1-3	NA	CASSPGQVSGNTIYF	TGTGCCAGCAGCCCGGGACAGGTCTCTGGAAACACCATATATTTT
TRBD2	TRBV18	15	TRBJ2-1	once	CASSKTSGGNNEQFF	TGTGCCAGCTCAAAGACTAGCGGGGGAAACAATGAGCAGTTCTTC